This T cell receptor (beta chain) was sequenced for a study of human T cells and chemical hapten exposure. Study in general: On about 2 cm by about 2 cm of upper inner arm skin, sensitization was performed with 2% DPC.

This clonotype was seen more than once but under ten times. TCRdb fed the RACE reads into MiXCR, producing one record per CDR3 protein. The table records 80,000 to 95,000 distinct CDR3 sequences, 11% of them present only once. As to time point: patch test 2, 6 weeks after DPC sensitization. As for treatment: therapeutic diphenylcyclopropenone sensitization with weekly scalp DPC. The clonotype was recovered from a man in his forties with alopecia areata. Some clones in this sample may be carry-over from other donors' samples. This sample comprised whole blood, obtained in connection with sensitization to the hapten diphenylcyclopropenone (DPC).

The CDR3 reads CASSVKAGALDTQYF. The CDR3, as DNA: TGTGCCAGCAGCGTAAAAGCGGGGGCCCTAGATACGCAGTATTTT. The chain has TRBV7-2 and TRBJ2-3; 8 bases align to TRBD2. The trim removed 5 bases at V and 5 bases at J, leaving 9 bases unmatched. The CDR3 totals 15 residues. The germline V gene has CDR1 SGHTA and CDR2 FQGNSA.